The 23 T cell receptor beta chains below all came from one sample that was sequenced in a study of Tregs in tolerant kidney transplant recipients. The method was immunoSEQ multiplex PCR; TCRdb's version includes in-frame clones alone and lacks a portion of them. The repertoire holds fewer than 55,000 clones, approximately 89% seen once, with 15% to 19% in the top ten. Related graft donors supplied nonmyeloablative bone marrow transplants, and mixed chimerism was transient. The sequencing used CD8+ T cells from blood (PBMCs), collected 12 months after the transplant. These receptors were obtained from a human patient who received a combined kidney and bone marrow transplant. Among the T cells, some may be from the graft donor.

DNA of the CDR3: TGCGCCAGCAGCCAGGGGGCTGGCTATGGCTACACCTTC. This encodes CASSQGAGYGYTF. The chain is built from TRBV4-3 and TRBJ1-2; D is possibly TRBD1 (6 bases). V was pared by 3 bases and J by 4 bases, with 9 bases between. Germline loops: CDR1 LGHNA, CDR2 YSLEER. This CDR3 comprises 13 residues.

This clone was seen once. The chain couples TRBV11-2 to TRBJ1-4; no clear D. This CDR3 region has 12 residues. CDR1 and CDR2 from the germline V gene are SGHAT and FQNNGV. V dropped 5 bases and J dropped 11 bases, with 12 bases sitting between them. The CDR3 region is CASSPRRGKLFF. CDR3 sequence (DNA): TGTGCCAGCAGCCCCCGTCGGGGTAAACTGTTTTTT.

This clone was observed once. The rearrangement links TRBV13 to TRBJ2-3; 11 nucleotides match TRBD2. This CDR3 spans 16 amino acids. Germline values: CDR1 PRHDT, CDR2 FYEKMQ (reference sequence). Trimming took 3 bases from V and 3 from J; bases not matched to a gene: 5. CDR3 region: CASSFRTSGSTDTQYF. For the CDR3, the DNA is TGTGCCAGCAGCTTCAGAACTAGCGGGAGTACAGATACGCAGTATTTT.

The chain uses TRBV19 and TRBJ2-1; 9 nucleotides align to TRBD2. The CDR3 is 15 residues long. CDR1 is LNHDA, CDR2 SQIVND, per germline (reference sequence). V trimming: 1 base; J trimming: 2 bases; junction bases outside the gene matches: 0. CDR3 sequence (DNA): TGTGCCAGTAGTATAGGACTAGCGGCCTACAATGAGCAGTTCTTC. It translates to CASSIGLAAYNEQFF.

The chain couples TRBV27 to TRBJ2-1; 14 positions match TRBD2. This CDR3 is 18 amino acids long. J was trimmed by 7 bases and V by 6 bases; bases with no gene match: 14. The germline gives CDR1 MNHEY, CDR2 SMNVEV (reference sequence). The CDR3 nucleotides read TGTGCCAGCAGGGGGACTAGCGGGAGCGGGAGAAGCGGGAATGAGCAGTTCTTC. This encodes CASRGTSGSGRSGNEQFF.

This rearrangement joins TRBV13 to TRBJ2-2; 7 bases line up with TRBD1. The ends lost 4 bases at V and 7 bases at J; junction bases unmatched: 6. The CDR3 has 14 amino acids. Germline CDR1 is PRHDT and CDR2 is FYEKMQ (reference sequence). CDR3 nucleotide sequence: TGTGCCAGCAGCTACGGACAGGTGGGCGGGGAGCTGTTTTTT. Protein sequence: CASSYGQVGGELFF.

DNA for the CDR3: TGTGCCAGCAAAGGAGGACACCAAGAGACCCAGTACTTC. Translated, it gives CASKGGHQETQYF. The V gene is TRBV19, the J gene TRBJ2-5, with D tentatively TRBD2 (5 bases). The V gene lost 9 bases and the J gene lost 0 bases, with 11 bases spanning the gap. The CDR3 loop spans 13 amino acids. Germline CDR1 and CDR2: LNHDA and SQIVND (reference sequence).

This clone occurred once. The gene calls are TRBV2 and TRBJ1-2; 9 nucleotides line up with TRBD1. Germline V lookup: CDR1 SNHLY, CDR2 FYNNEI. This CDR3 is 14 amino acids long. V was pared by 11 bases and J by 3 bases, with 10 bases of the junction left unmatched. The CDR3 region has the DNA TGTGCCTCGGGACAGGGAGAGGGTGACTATGGCTACACCTTC. This translates into CASGQGEGDYGYTF.

The chain carries TRBV6-1 and TRBJ2-1; 12 bases match TRBD2. Losses at the gene ends were 5 bases for V and 3 bases for J; bases not matched to a gene: 2. Germline V gene data show CDR1 as MNHNS and CDR2 as SASEGT. The CDR3 length is 15 residues. In DNA, the CDR3 is TGTGCCAGCAGTCTGGGACTAGCGGGCTACAATGAGCAGTTCTTC. It translates to CASSLGLAGYNEQFF.

The chain links TRBV7-9 to TRBJ1-5; 9 positions agree with TRBD1. V trimming: 6 bases; J trimming: 4 bases; junction bases outside the gene matches: 7. This CDR3 has 15 amino acids. Germline CDR1 is SEHNR and CDR2 is FQNEAQ (reference sequence). The CDR3 DNA reads TGTGCCAGCAGTACGGGACAGGGATGGAATCAGCCCCAGCATTTT. Translation: CASSTGQGWNQPQHF.

J is TRBJ2-7 and V is TRBV19, with TRBD2 matching 7 bases. The CDR3 has 14 residues. Germline CDR1 and CDR2: LNHDA and SQIVND (reference sequence). The V segment lost 6 bases and the J segment 3 bases; nucleotides outside the gene matches: 8. The CDR3 reads CASSSHGGVYEQYF. The CDR3, as DNA: TGTGCCAGTAGCTCCCATGGGGGGGTCTACGAGCAGTACTTC.

This clone was detected once. The V gene is TRBV9, the J gene TRBJ2-1; 8 positions match TRBD1. The CDR3 covers 15 residues. V was clipped by 3 bases and J by 7 bases; unmatched bases: 9. In germline, CDR1 is SGDLS, CDR2 YYNGEE. CDR3 DNA sequence: TGTGCCAGCAGCGGTGGGACAGGTCCTAGGAATGAGCAGTTCTTC. Amino acid sequence: CASSGGTGPRNEQFF. The variable domain in full, completed from reference TRBV9 and TRBJ2-1, reads DSGVTQTPKHLITATGQRVTLRCSPRSGDLSVYWYQQSLDQGLQFLIQYYNGEERAKGNILERFSAQQFPDLHSELNLSSLELGDSALYFCASSGGTGPRNEQFFGPGTRLTVL.

V gene TRBV5-4 combines with J gene TRBJ2-3, with D possibly being TRBD1 (6 bases). Germline lookup yields CDR1 SGHNT and CDR2 YYREEE (reference sequence). This CDR3 comprises 14 residues. Between the trimmed V and J ends, which lost 4 bases and 4 bases, there was a span of 13 bases. The CDR3 loop is CASSGGLGPDTQYF. CDR3 bases: TGTGCCAGCAGCGGGGGCCTTGGGCCAGATACGCAGTATTTT.

The rearrangement uses TRBV6-1 and TRBJ1-2; no definite D call. CDR1 MNHNS and CDR2 SASEGT come from the germline V gene. The CDR3 has 12 residues. Trimming removed 9 bases at V and 1 base at J, with 9 bases between. This CDR3 is CASPGVNYGYTF. Here the CDR3 DNA reads TGTGCCAGTCCCGGGGTTAACTATGGCTACACCTTC.

The chain uses TRBV29-1 and TRBJ2-7; 11 bases line up with TRBD1. The V gene's germline CDR1 is SQVTM and CDR2 ANQGSEA. The ends lost 3 bases at V and 2 bases at J; junction bases unmatched: 6. This CDR3 spans 15 amino acids. As DNA, the CDR3 is TGCAGCGTTGAGTTTGGGACAGGGGGGCCCTACGAGCAGTACTTC. It is translated as CSVEFGTGGPYEQYF.

This chain joins TRBV19 and TRBJ1-1, with 9 bases identical to TRBD1. This CDR3 has 14 residues. The V gene end was trimmed by 5 bases and the J gene end by 1 base; junction bases not matched to a gene: 2. Per germline, CDR1 LNHDA and CDR2 SQIVND (reference sequence). The CDR3 sequence: CASSWGQGNTEAFF. CDR3 bases: TGTGCCAGTAGTTGGGGACAGGGGAACACTGAAGCTTTCTTT.

This clone has a single count. The chain has TRBV7-8 and TRBJ2-3; 8 bases are a match to TRBD1. The V and J ends lost 5 bases and 3 bases, in that order; junction bases with no gene match: 7. The CDR3 has 15 amino acids. Germline V gives CDR1 SGHVS, CDR2 FQNEAQ. The CDR3 sequence is CASSKAGGLTDTQYF. CDR3 in DNA: TGTGCCAGCAGCAAAGCAGGGGGCCTAACAGATACGCAGTATTTT.

This sequence joins TRBV10-3 and TRBJ1-5, with D possibly TRBD1 on 5 matching bases. This CDR3 region has 14 residues. Trimming cost V 5 bases and J 3 bases, with 11 bases left between them. Germline lookup yields CDR1 ENHRY and CDR2 SYGVKD. The CDR3 nucleotides are TGTGCCATCAGTCCCGGGGGTTACAATCAGCCCCAGCATTTT. As protein: CAISPGGYNQPQHF.

The J gene is TRBJ2-3, the V gene TRBV19; 9 bases align to TRBD1. The V gene's germline CDR1 is LNHDA and CDR2 SQIVND (reference sequence). With V trimmed by 8 bases and J by 4 bases, 7 bases remained unmatched. This CDR3 has 14 amino acids. The CDR3 nucleotides are TGTGCCAGTTCCTACAGGGGGCCTTCAGATACGCAGTATTTT. This codes for CASSYRGPSDTQYF.

CDR3 sequence reads: CATSRDRLLSGGTDTQYF. As DNA, the CDR3 is TGTGCCACCAGCAGAGATCGCCTACTAAGCGGAGGCACAGATACGCAGTATTTT. The chain uses TRBV15 and TRBJ2-3; a possible D gene is TRBD2 (5 bases). From germline, CDR1 is LNHNV and CDR2 YYDKDF (reference sequence). V lost 0 bases and J lost 1, with 17 bases in between. The CDR3 has 18 residues. The full variable domain, completed using reference TRBV15 and TRBJ2-3, is DAMVIQNPRYQVTQFGKPVTLSCSQTLNHNVMYWYQQKSSQAPKLLFHYYDKDFNNEADTPDNFQSRRPNTSFCFLDIRSPGLGDTAMYLCATSRDRLLSGGTDTQYFGPGTRLTVL.

The chain has TRBV5-6 and TRBJ1-5, with a weak D call TRBD1 (5 bases). The CDR3 contains 15 residues. Trimming took off 0 bases at V and 2 bases at J, with 9 bases between the two ends. Germline V lookup: CDR1 SGHDT, CDR2 YYEEEE. Written as DNA, the CDR3 is TGTGCCAGCAGCTTGGCATCGGGGGGCAATCAGCCCCAGCATTTT. Its protein product is CASSLASGGNQPQHF.

The chain combines TRBV5-8 with TRBJ2-7; no definite D call. The germline V gene has CDR1 SGHTS and CDR2 YDEGEE. The germline V and J ends were trimmed by 6 bases and 2 bases, with 18 bases remaining between them. This CDR3 comprises 15 residues. CDR3 loop: CASTFFSGGTYEQYF. In DNA form, the CDR3 reads TGTGCCAGCACTTTTTTCTCCGGCGGTACCTACGAGCAGTACTTC.

This chain uses TRBV7-8 with TRBJ2-1; TRBD1 aligns across 8 bases. With 2 bases clipped from V and 4 bases from J, the junction kept 7 bases outside the gene matches. The CDR3 is made up of 16 amino acids. Germline assignment: CDR1 SGHVS and CDR2 FQNEAQ. The CDR3 DNA reads as TGTGCCAGCAGCTTACCCCGACAGGGGAAATACAATGAGCAGTTCTTC. Its protein is CASSLPRQGKYNEQFF.